This T cell receptor beta chain was obtained from a study of Ad26.COV2.S vaccination and SARS-CoV-2 variants. At the level of the study: It was the COV1001 Ad26.COV2.S trial arm that included the donor.

Germline V gives CDR1 SGHRS, CDR2 YFSETQ. This CDR3 has 15 amino acids. The trim removed 0 bases at V and 2 bases at J, leaving 1 base unmatched. Specified treatment: 15 to 20 received Ad26.COV2.S at low or high dose, single or two shots; 5 received placebo; per-sample allocation not given. Repertoires come from day 63 after the first vaccine or placebo injection. Profiled with immunoSEQ multiplex PCR; TCRdb holds only in-frame clones, not every one. The data hold just under 250,000 clones, with roughly 90% observed a single time. The chain recombines TRBV5-1 with TRBJ2-7, with 11 bases that match TRBD1. The sample here was peripheral blood, taken in a trial of Ad26.COV2.S vaccine versus placebo. The receptor was derived from a person aged 18-60 years who received the Ad26.COV2.S COVID-19 vaccine or a placebo. The CDR3 sequence: CASSLGTGGPYEQYF. In DNA form, the CDR3 reads TGCGCCAGCAGCTTGGGGACAGGGGGCCCCTACGAGCAGTACTTC.